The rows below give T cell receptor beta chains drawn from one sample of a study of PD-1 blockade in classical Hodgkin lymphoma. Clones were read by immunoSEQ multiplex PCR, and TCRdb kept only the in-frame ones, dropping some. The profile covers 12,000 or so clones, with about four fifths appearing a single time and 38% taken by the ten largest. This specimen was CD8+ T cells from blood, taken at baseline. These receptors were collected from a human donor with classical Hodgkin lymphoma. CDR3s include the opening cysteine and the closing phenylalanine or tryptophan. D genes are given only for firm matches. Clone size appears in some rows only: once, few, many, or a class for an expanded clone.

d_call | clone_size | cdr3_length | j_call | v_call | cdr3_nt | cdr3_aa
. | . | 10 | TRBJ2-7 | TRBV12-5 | TGTGCTAGTGGGATCTACGAGCAGTACTTC | CASGIYEQYF
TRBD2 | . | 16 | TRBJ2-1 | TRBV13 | TGTGCCAGCAGCTCCCCGACTAGCGGGCGATACAATGAGCAGTTCTTC | CASSSPTSGRYNEQFF
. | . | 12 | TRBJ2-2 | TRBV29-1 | TGCAGCGTTATAGGTTCCACCGGGGAGCTGTTTTTT | CSVIGSTGELFF
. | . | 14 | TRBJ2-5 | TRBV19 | TGTGCCAGTAGCTGGGGTAGCGGCCAAGAGACCCAGTACTTC | CASSWGSGQETQYF
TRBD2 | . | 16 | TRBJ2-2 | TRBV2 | TGTGCCAGCAGTCCCGGGACTAGCGGGAAAATCGGGGAGCTGTTTTTT | CASSPGTSGKIGELFF
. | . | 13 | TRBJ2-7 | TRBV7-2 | TGTGCCAGCAGCTTAGAGAGGGGGACGGAGCAGTACTTC | CASSLERGTEQYF
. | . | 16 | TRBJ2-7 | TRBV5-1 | TGCGCCAGCAGCTTGGGACAGGAGATCTACTCCTACGAGCAGTACTTC | CASSLGQEIYSYEQYF
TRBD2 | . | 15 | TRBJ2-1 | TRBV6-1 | TGTGCCAGCAGTTCACTAGCGGGAGAGGGCAATGAGCAGTTCTTC | CASSSLAGEGNEQFF
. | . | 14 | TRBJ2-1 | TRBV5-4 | TGTGCCAGCAGTTGGGGCAGATCCTACAATGAGCAGTTCTTC | CASSWGRSYNEQFF
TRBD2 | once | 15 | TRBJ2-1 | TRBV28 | TGTGCCAGCAGTAGGACTAGCGGGAGGGTAGATGAGCAGTTCTTC | CASSRTSGRVDEQFF
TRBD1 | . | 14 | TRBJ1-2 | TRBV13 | TGTGCCAGCAGCCTCGGGACAGGCAACTATGGCTACACCTTC | CASSLGTGNYGYTF
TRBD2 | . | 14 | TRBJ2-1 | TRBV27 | TGTGCCAGCGGGCGGACTAGCGGGGCCTATGAGCAGTTCTTC | CASGRTSGAYEQFF
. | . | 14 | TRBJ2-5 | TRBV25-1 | TGTGCCAGCAGTGAATTTGGCGGTGAAGAGACCCAGTACTTC | CASSEFGGEETQYF
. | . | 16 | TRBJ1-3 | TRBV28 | TGTGCCAGCAGTATAGGGGTGCTAAGCTCTGGAAACACCATATATTTT | CASSIGVLSSGNTIYF
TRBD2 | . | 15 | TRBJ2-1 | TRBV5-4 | TGTGCCAGCAGCTTTTGGGCGGGAGGAGGCAATGAGCAGTTCTTC | CASSFWAGGGNEQFF
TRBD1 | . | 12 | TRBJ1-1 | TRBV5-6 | TGTGCCAGCAGTACAGGGGCCACTGAAGCTTTCTTT | CASSTGATEAFF
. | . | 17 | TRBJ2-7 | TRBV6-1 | TGTGCCAGCAGTGAACCGCCGGAAGGGCCTCCAGGGTACGAGCAGTACTTC | CASSEPPEGPPGYEQYF
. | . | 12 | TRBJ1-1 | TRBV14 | TGTGCCAGCAGCCAAGAGAGCACTGAAGCTTTCTTT | CASSQESTEAFF
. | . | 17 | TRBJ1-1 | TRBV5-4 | TGTGCCAGCAGCTTATGGGGAAGAGGGGAGGCGAACACTGAAGCTTTCTTT | CASSLWGRGEANTEAFF
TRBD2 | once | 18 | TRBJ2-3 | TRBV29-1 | TGCAGCGTTGAAGATACGACTAGCGGGATCCCTAGCACAGATACGCAGTATTTT | CSVEDTTSGIPSTDTQYF
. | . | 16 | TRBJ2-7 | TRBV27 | TGTGCCAGCAGACTAAGGGTAGGGCGGAATTTCTACGAGCAGTACTTC | CASRLRVGRNFYEQYF
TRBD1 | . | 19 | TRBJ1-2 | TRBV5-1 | TGCGCCAGCACCTCAAGTGGGAACAGGGGCCGTTCGATCCAATATGGCTACACCTTC | CASTSSGNRGRSIQYGYTF
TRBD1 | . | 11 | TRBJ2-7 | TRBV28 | TGTGCCAGCGAGACAGGGGCTGAGCAGTACTTC | CASETGAEQYF
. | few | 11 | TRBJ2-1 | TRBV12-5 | TGTGCTAGTGGTTTGACAGATGAGCAGTTCTTC | CASGLTDEQFF
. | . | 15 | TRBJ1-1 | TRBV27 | TGTGCCAGCCGTAATTACCCCACAGGGAGGACTGAAGCTTTCTTT | CASRNYPTGRTEAFF
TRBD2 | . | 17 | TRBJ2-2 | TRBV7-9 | TGTGCCAGCAGCTCCGCGCCCAGCGGGACGGGCACCGGGGAGCTGTTTTTT | CASSSAPSGTGTGELFF
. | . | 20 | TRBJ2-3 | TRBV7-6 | TGTGCCAGCAGCTTAGGAGTAAGAGGGCCGGAGCGGCTCGGCACAGATACGCAGTATTTT | CASSLGVRGPERLGTDTQYF
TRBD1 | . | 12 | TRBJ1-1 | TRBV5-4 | TGTGCCAGCAGAGGACAGGGGGTTGAAGCTTTCTTT | CASRGQGVEAFF
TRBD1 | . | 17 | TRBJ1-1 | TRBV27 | TGTGCCAGCAGCCCGACCATCAACCTCAGGGGGAGGACTGAAGCTTTCTTT | CASSPTINLRGRTEAFF
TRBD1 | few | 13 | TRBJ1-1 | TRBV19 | TGTGCCAGTAGCTCTTCCGACAGGGGTGAAGCTTTCTTT | CASSSSDRGEAFF
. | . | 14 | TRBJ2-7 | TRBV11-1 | TGTGCCAGCAGCTTAGTGGCGGGGACCTACGAGCAGTACTTC | CASSLVAGTYEQYF
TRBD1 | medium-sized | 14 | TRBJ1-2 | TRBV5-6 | TGTGCCAGCAGGAAGACAGGGAACGACTATGGCTACACCTTC | CASRKTGNDYGYTF
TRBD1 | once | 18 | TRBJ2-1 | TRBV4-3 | TGCGCCAGCAGCCAAACCGTCTTGACAGGGGACCCCTACAATGAGCAGTTCTTC | CASSQTVLTGDPYNEQFF
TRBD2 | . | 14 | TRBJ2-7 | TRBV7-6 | TGTGCCAGCAGCACTTCTAGCGGGAGCTACGAGCAGTACTTC | CASSTSSGSYEQYF
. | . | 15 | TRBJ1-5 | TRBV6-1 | TGTGCCAGCAGTGGGACAGTCGATAGCAATCAGCCCCAGCATTTT | CASSGTVDSNQPQHF